Following are 14 T cell receptor beta chains from one sample sequenced in a study of T cell responses to AZD1222 COVID-19 vaccine. Generated by immunoSEQ multiplex PCR, the TCRdb table keeps only in-frame clones and is missing some. The sample yields about 100,000 clones, over 75% seen once. The sequenced sample was peripheral blood, obtained 28 days after the second AZD1222 dose. These receptors were obtained from an adult who received the AZD1222 COVID-19 vaccine.

Only a few counts were recorded for this clone. The chain uses TRBV5-1 and TRBJ2-3; either TRBD1 or TRBD2 may fit D (6 bases each). Trimming shortened V by 5 bases and J by 1 base, and 17 bases separated the two germline ends. The CDR3 length is 16 residues. The germline V gene encodes CDR1 SGHRS and CDR2 YFSETQ. The CDR3 sequence is CASSLRSRGGTDTQYF. In DNA form, the CDR3 reads TGCGCCAGCAGTCTACGTTCGAGGGGGGGCACAGATACGCAGTATTTT.

This clone was recorded only once. The chain has TRBV19 and TRBJ2-1; D possibly corresponds to TRBD2 (6 bases). The CDR3 contains 14 residues. Trimming stripped 6 bases from V and 9 bases from J, with 18 bases between. Germline assignment: CDR1 LNHDA and CDR2 SQIVND (reference sequence). CDR3 sequence: CASSLAGTLGEQFF. CDR3 in DNA: TGTGCCAGTAGCCTCGCGGGAACCTTGGGTGAGCAGTTCTTC.

This chain joins TRBV3-1 (or the pseudogene TRBV3-2) and TRBJ1-2; D is uncertain. The CDR3 loop spans 14 amino acids. The germline V gene has CDR1 LGHDT and CDR2 YNNKEL (reference sequence). Trimming left V 7 bases short and J 6 bases short, with 18 bases between. Here the CDR3 DNA reads TGTGCCAGCAATAACCACGGAGCCGGACATGGCTACACCTTC. Encoded protein: CASNNHGAGHGYTF.

This clone was seen a handful of times. The rearrangement links TRBV7-9 to TRBJ2-1; no definite D call. The V end was cut by 5 bases, the J end by 9 bases, with 14 bases between. The germline CDR1 and CDR2 sequences are SEHNR and FQNEAQ (reference sequence). The CDR3 is made up of 13 amino acids. As DNA, the CDR3 is TGTGCCAGCAGCCTCCTGGCCTCCGGTGAGCAGTTCTTC. It translates to CASSLLASGEQFF. Full variable domain (rest looked up from reference TRBV7-9 and TRBJ2-1): DTGVSQNPRHKITKRGQNVTFRCDPISEHNRLYWYRQTLGQGPEFLTYFQNEAQLEKSRLLSDRFSAERPKGSFSTLEIQRTEQGDSAMYLCASSLLASGEQFFGPGTRLTVL.

V and J are TRBV5-1 and TRBJ2-2; TRBD2 aligns across 14 bases. V was clipped by 1 base and J by 1 base; unmatched bases: 3. Germline V gene sequence: CDR1 SGHRS, CDR2 YFSETQ. This CDR3 spans 18 amino acids. CDR3 sequence: CASSLRTSGRMNTGELFF. The CDR3 DNA sequence: TGCGCCAGCAGCTTGCGGACTAGCGGGAGGATGAACACCGGGGAGCTGTTTTTT. Variable domain in full (rest from reference TRBV5-1 and TRBJ2-2): KAGVTQTPRYLIKTRGQQVTLSCSPISGHRSVSWYQQTPGQGLQFLFEYFSETQRNKGNFPGRFSGRQFSNSRSEMNVSTLELGDSALYLCASSLRTSGRMNTGELFFGEGSRLTVL.

The J gene is TRBJ1-2, the V gene TRBV3-1 (or the pseudogene TRBV3-2); D not certain. Germline assignment: CDR1 LGHDT and CDR2 YNNKEL (reference sequence). CDR3 size: 16 residues. V lost 7 bases to trimming and J lost 3 bases, with 21 bases between them. CDR3: CASTPNGEYGDYGYTF. In DNA, the CDR3 is TGTGCCAGCACCCCAAATGGGGAATACGGCGACTATGGCTACACCTTC.

This clone has more than one count but fewer than ten. The V call is TRBV4-1, the J call TRBJ1-2, with 8 bases identical to TRBD1. This CDR3 is 14 amino acids long. In germline, CDR1 is MGHRA, CDR2 YSYEKL. Trimming at V came to 2 bases and at J to 8 bases, leaving 7 bases not matched to a gene. The CDR3 nucleotides are TGCGCCAGCAGCCAACTCCGGACAGGGCGCGGCTACACCTTC. Translated: CASSQLRTGRGYTF.

This chain uses TRBV7-2 with TRBJ1-1; 8 bases are a match to TRBD1. Germline-derived CDR1 and CDR2 are SGHTA and FQGNSA. Losses at the gene ends were 1 base for V and 2 bases for J; bases not matched to a gene: 9. The CDR3 has 17 amino acids. CDR3: CASSLVGTGGSNTEAFF. CDR3 bases: TGTGCCAGCAGCTTAGTTGGGACAGGCGGGTCAAACACTGAAGCTTTCTTT.

This CDR3 reads CAWIGTGGSTEAFF. The CDR3 DNA reads as TGTGCCTGGATCGGGACAGGGGGAAGTACTGAAGCTTTCTTT. J is TRBJ1-1 and V is TRBV30; 11 nucleotides line up with TRBD1. The germline V gene encodes CDR1 GTSNPN and CDR2 SVGIG (reference sequence). The CDR3 contains 14 residues. V shed 4 bases and J 5 bases; nucleotides not matched to a gene: 6.

The V and J genes are TRBV5-6 and TRBJ1-4, with TRBD1 matching over 7 bases. V shed 5 bases and J 6 bases; nucleotides not matched to a gene: 7. The CDR3 runs 14 residues. Per germline, CDR1 SGHDT and CDR2 YYEEEE. DNA of the CDR3: TGTGCCAGCAGTCGGGGACAGACCTATGAAAAACTGTTTTTT. This codes for CASSRGQTYEKLFF.

The V call is TRBV27, the J call TRBJ2-7; D tentatively reads TRBD1 or TRBD2 (5 bases each). V shed 5 bases and J shed 2 bases, with 16 bases lying between them. The CDR3 loop spans 15 amino acids. CDR1 MNHEY and CDR2 SMNVEV come from the germline V gene (reference sequence). The DNA of the CDR3 is TGTGCCAGCAGTGCTCCGGGACGAGGGACCTACGAGCAGTACTTC. It codes for CASSAPGRGTYEQYF.

The CDR3 is CASSPGAIKNEQFF. The CDR3 DNA sequence: TGTGCCAGCAGCCCGGGGGCCATCAAGAATGAGCAGTTCTTC. The rearrangement links TRBV7-2 to TRBJ2-1; possibly TRBD1 or TRBD2 for D (6 bases each). Per germline, CDR1 SGHTA and CDR2 FQGNSA. Between the trimmed V and J ends, which lost 5 bases and 7 bases, there was a span of 15 bases. The CDR3 is made up of 14 amino acids.

The V call is TRBV3-1 (or the pseudogene TRBV3-2), the J call TRBJ2-1; 8 positions agree with TRBD2. The CDR3 covers 13 residues. Germline V gene data show CDR1 as LGHDT and CDR2 as YNNKEL (reference sequence). Trimming removed 5 bases from V and 6 bases from J; junction bases left unmatched: 3. The CDR3 bases are TGTGCCAGCAGCTCCACTAGCGGCAATGAGCAGTTCTTC. This codes for CASSSTSGNEQFF.

This clone was seen just once. The V gene is TRBV5-1, the J gene TRBJ2-7; no reliable D call. CDR3 length: 14 residues. V shed 4 bases and J shed 4 bases, with 15 bases lying between them. Germline-derived CDR1 and CDR2 are SGHRS and YFSETQ. The CDR3 here is CASSIGGPGYEQYF. Written as DNA, the CDR3 is TGCGCCAGCAGCATAGGTGGCCCCGGGTACGAGCAGTACTTC.